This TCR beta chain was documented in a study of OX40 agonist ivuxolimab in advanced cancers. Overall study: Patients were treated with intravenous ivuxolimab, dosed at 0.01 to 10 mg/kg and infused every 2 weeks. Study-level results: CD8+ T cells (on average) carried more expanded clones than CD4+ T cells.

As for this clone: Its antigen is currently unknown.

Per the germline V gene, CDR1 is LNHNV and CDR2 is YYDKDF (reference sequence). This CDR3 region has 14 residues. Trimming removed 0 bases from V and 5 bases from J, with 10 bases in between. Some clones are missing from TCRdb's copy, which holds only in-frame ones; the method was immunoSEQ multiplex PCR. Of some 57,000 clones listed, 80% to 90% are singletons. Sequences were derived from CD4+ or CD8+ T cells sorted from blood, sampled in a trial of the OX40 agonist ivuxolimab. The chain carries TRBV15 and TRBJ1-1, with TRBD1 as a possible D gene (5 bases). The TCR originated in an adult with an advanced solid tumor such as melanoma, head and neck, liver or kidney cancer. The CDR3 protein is CATSRDRGGTEAFF. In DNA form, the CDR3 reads TGTGCCACCAGCAGAGATCGGGGGGGTACTGAAGCTTTCTTT.